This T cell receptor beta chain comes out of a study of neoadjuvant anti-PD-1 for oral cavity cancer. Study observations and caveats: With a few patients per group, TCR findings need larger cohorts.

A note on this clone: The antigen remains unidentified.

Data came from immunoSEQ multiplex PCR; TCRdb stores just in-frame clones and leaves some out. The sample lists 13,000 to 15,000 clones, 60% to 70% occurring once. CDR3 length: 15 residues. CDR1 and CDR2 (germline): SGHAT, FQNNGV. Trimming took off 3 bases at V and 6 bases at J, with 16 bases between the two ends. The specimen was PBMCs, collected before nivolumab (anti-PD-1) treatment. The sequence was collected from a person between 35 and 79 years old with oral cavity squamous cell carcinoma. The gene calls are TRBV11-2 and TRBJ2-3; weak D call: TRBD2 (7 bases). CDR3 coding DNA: TGTGCCAGCAGCTTGTTGCGGGGGCCGTTTGATACGCAGTATTTT. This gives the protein CASSLLRGPFDTQYF.